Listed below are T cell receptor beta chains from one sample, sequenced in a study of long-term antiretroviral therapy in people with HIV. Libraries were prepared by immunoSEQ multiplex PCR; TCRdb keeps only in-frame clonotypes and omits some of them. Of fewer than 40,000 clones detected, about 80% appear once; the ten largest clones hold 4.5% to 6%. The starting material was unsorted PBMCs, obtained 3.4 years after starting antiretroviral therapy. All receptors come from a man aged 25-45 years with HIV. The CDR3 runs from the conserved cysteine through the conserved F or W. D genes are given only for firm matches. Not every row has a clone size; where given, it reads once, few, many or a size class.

DNA: TGTGCCAGCTCACCCCACAGGGGGCGGAATGAAAAACTGTTTTTT; CDR3: CASSPHRGRNEKLFF; D: TRBD1; V: TRBV18; J: TRBJ1-4; size: medium-sized
DNA: TGTGCCAGCAGCTTGTCAGTACAGGGCGCTCGGTCGGTGCAGTTCTTC; CDR3: CASSLSVQGARSVQFF; D: NA; V: TRBV5-8; J: TRBJ2-1; size: NA
DNA: TGCAGCGTGCGCGGGACAGGCACAGATACGCAGTATTTT; CDR3: CSVRGTGTDTQYF; D: NA; V: TRBV29-1; J: TRBJ2-3; size: NA
DNA: TGTGCCAGCAGCTTCCTATTAGTCGGACTAGTGGGCGGGGAGACCCAGTACTTC; CDR3: CASSFLLVGLVGGETQYF; D: TRBD2; V: TRBV7-2; J: TRBJ2-5; size: NA
DNA: TGTGCCAGCAGCCTACCAAAGGGGGTTTCCGCTGAAGCTTTCTTT; CDR3: CASSLPKGVSAEAFF; D: NA; V: TRBV7-9; J: TRBJ1-1; size: once
DNA: TGTGCCAGCTGGACTAGCGCCCGGGGGCAGTTCTTC; CDR3: CASWTSARGQFF; D: TRBD2; V: TRBV27; J: TRBJ2-1; size: NA
DNA: TGTGCCAGCACCATTCCGGGACTAGCGACCGGGGAGCTGTTTTTT; CDR3: CASTIPGLATGELFF; D: TRBD2; V: TRBV28; J: TRBJ2-2; size: few
DNA: TGTGCCAGCAGTTCAACTTGGACTAGCGGCTACGAGCAGTACTTC; CDR3: CASSSTWTSGYEQYF; D: TRBD2; V: TRBV6-5; J: TRBJ2-7; size: NA
DNA: TGTGCCAGCAGTTTCAGCGGACTCGCGAACACCGGGGAGCTGTTTTTT; CDR3: CASSFSGLANTGELFF; D: NA; V: TRBV28; J: TRBJ2-2; size: few
DNA: TGTGCCAGCAGCTTAGGGACAGATAGCAATCAGCCCCAGCATTTT; CDR3: CASSLGTDSNQPQHF; D: NA; V: TRBV13; J: TRBJ1-5; size: NA
DNA: TGTGCCAGTAGTGAGACAGTAAGCTTAAGTTATAGCAATCAGCCCCAGCATTTT; CDR3: CASSETVSLSYSNQPQHF; D: NA; V: TRBV19; J: TRBJ1-5; size: NA
DNA: TGTGCCAGCAGCCCGGGGGGGGCTAATGAAAAACTGTTTTTT; CDR3: CASSPGGANEKLFF; D: NA; V: TRBV5-6; J: TRBJ1-4; size: NA
DNA: TGCGCCAGCAGCTTAGGAAACAGGGACGGCACAGATACGCAGTATTTT; CDR3: CASSLGNRDGTDTQYF; D: NA; V: TRBV5-1; J: TRBJ2-3; size: few
DNA: TGTGCCAGCAGCTCGACAGGCTTCACAGATACGCAGTATTTT; CDR3: CASSSTGFTDTQYF; D: NA; V: TRBV7-9; J: TRBJ2-3; size: NA
DNA: TGTGCCAGCAGCCCCCCGCCGCGGGGTGAGCAGTTCTTC; CDR3: CASSPPPRGEQFF; D: NA; V: TRBV14; J: TRBJ2-1; size: once
DNA: TGTGCCAGTAGTATCGGGGCGAACTACGAGCAGTACTTC; CDR3: CASSIGANYEQYF; D: NA; V: TRBV19; J: TRBJ2-7; size: few
DNA: TGTGCCAGTAGTACTCTCTACGAGCAGTACTTC; CDR3: CASSTLYEQYF; D: NA; V: TRBV19; J: TRBJ2-7; size: once
DNA: TGTGCCAGCAGTTCTGAGCAGTATGGCTACACCTTC; CDR3: CASSSEQYGYTF; D: NA; V: TRBV6-5; J: TRBJ1-2; size: NA
DNA: TGCGCCAGCAGCTTGGAGCTTTCGGCTGAAGCTTTCTTT; CDR3: CASSLELSAEAFF; D: NA; V: TRBV5-1; J: TRBJ1-1; size: once
DNA: TGTGCCAGCAGCCCACGCCAGAACACTGAAGCTTTCTTT; CDR3: CASSPRQNTEAFF; D: NA; V: TRBV13; J: TRBJ1-1; size: NA
DNA: TGTGCCAGCAGCAAGAACAGGAACAATCAGCCCCAGCATTTT; CDR3: CASSKNRNNQPQHF; D: NA; V: TRBV28; J: TRBJ1-5; size: NA
DNA: TGTGCCAGCAGCTTAGTAGGCGGGGGGAGCACAGATACGCAGTATTTT; CDR3: CASSLVGGGSTDTQYF; D: TRBD2; V: TRBV11-2; J: TRBJ2-3; size: NA
DNA: TGTGCCAGCAGGAGATTGGGCGGGAACACCGGGGAGCTGTTTTTT; CDR3: CASRRLGGNTGELFF; D: NA; V: TRBV11-2; J: TRBJ2-2; size: few
DNA: TGTGCCAGCAGCTTGTTTAGTCTCAGGAGCTCCTACGAGCAGTACTTC; CDR3: CASSLFSLRSSYEQYF; D: NA; V: TRBV5-6; J: TRBJ2-7; size: NA
DNA: TGTGCCAGCAGCTTAGGGGGGAGCACTGAAGCTTTCTTT; CDR3: CASSLGGSTEAFF; D: NA; V: TRBV7-9; J: TRBJ1-1; size: NA
DNA: TGTGCCTGCGCCGAGACACCCAGCGAGCAGTACTTC; CDR3: CACAETPSEQYF; D: NA; V: TRBV28; J: TRBJ2-7; size: NA
DNA: TGCGCCAGCAGCCCGGGACAGGGGTTTAGCGGGGAGCTGTTTTTT; CDR3: CASSPGQGFSGELFF; D: TRBD1; V: TRBV5-1; J: TRBJ2-2; size: NA
DNA: TGTGCCAGAAGCCCCACCGACATTCGCGAGCAGTACTTC; CDR3: CARSPTDIREQYF; D: NA; V: TRBV5-3; J: TRBJ2-7; size: NA
DNA: TGCAGCGTTGGACAGGGGGGGTTAATAGAGACCCAGTACTTC; CDR3: CSVGQGGLIETQYF; D: TRBD1; V: TRBV29-1; J: TRBJ2-5; size: NA
DNA: TGTGCCATCGCCTTCGGTTTGAACACTGAAGCTTTCTTT; CDR3: CAIAFGLNTEAFF; D: NA; V: TRBV10-3; J: TRBJ1-1; size: NA
DNA: TGTGCCAGCAGCTTGGCCCTTCGCTCGCGCATTCCTTTTAACTATGGCTACACCTTC; CDR3: CASSLALRSRIPFNYGYTF; D: NA; V: TRBV5-4; J: TRBJ1-2; size: NA
DNA: TGTGCCAGCTCACGTTCGAGAGGGGAGGGCAATCAGCCCCAGCATTTT; CDR3: CASSRSRGEGNQPQHF; D: NA; V: TRBV18; J: TRBJ1-5; size: few
DNA: TGTGCCAGCAGTTCAATCAAACAGGGACTAGCGGGAGTCGAGCAGTACTTC; CDR3: CASSSIKQGLAGVEQYF; D: TRBD2; V: TRBV28; J: TRBJ2-7; size: NA
DNA: TGTGCCAGCAGTGGACAGAATCCACAGGAGACCCAGTACTTC; CDR3: CASSGQNPQETQYF; D: NA; V: TRBV21-1; J: TRBJ2-5; size: NA
DNA: TGTGCCAGTACCTTCAGGGGAGAGGGCGGGGAGCTGTTTTTT; CDR3: CASTFRGEGGELFF; D: NA; V: TRBV19; J: TRBJ2-2; size: NA
DNA: TGTGCCAGCAGTTTGTTGGGTCCAGAGCGGGGCTACACCTTC; CDR3: CASSLLGPERGYTF; D: NA; V: TRBV28; J: TRBJ1-2; size: once
DNA: TGTGCCAGCAGCGGGAACAGGGCGCCGGAGGGCGGCTACACCTTC; CDR3: CASSGNRAPEGGYTF; D: NA; V: TRBV13; J: TRBJ1-2; size: NA
DNA: TGTGCCAGCAGCTTAATAGGGACCGAGCAGTTCTTC; CDR3: CASSLIGTEQFF; D: NA; V: TRBV7-9; J: TRBJ2-1; size: NA
DNA: TGTGCCAGCAGTCGACTAGCGGGAGGCCAAGAGACCCAGTACTTC; CDR3: CASSRLAGGQETQYF; D: TRBD2; V: TRBV6-4; J: TRBJ2-5; size: NA
DNA: TGTGCCAGCTTTGTACTAAACGACAATGAGCAGTTCTTC; CDR3: CASFVLNDNEQFF; D: NA; V: TRBV5-4; J: TRBJ2-1; size: NA
DNA: TGTGCCAGCAGTGAAGTAGCGGGAGACACAGATACGCAGTATTTT; CDR3: CASSEVAGDTDTQYF; D: TRBD2; V: TRBV6-4; J: TRBJ2-3; size: few
DNA: TGTGCCAGCAGCTACGGGACAGGGAGGAACACTGAAGCTTTCTTT; CDR3: CASSYGTGRNTEAFF; D: TRBD1; V: TRBV7-9; J: TRBJ1-1; size: NA
DNA: TGTGCCAGCAGCTTAGTATTTGCGGGAGGACGGTCCGGGGAGCTGTTTTTT; CDR3: CASSLVFAGGRSGELFF; D: TRBD2; V: TRBV11-3; J: TRBJ2-2; size: NA
DNA: TGTGCCAGCAGCCCGCTCGGACACATCTCTGGAAACACCATATATTTT; CDR3: CASSPLGHISGNTIYF; D: NA; V: TRBV5-5; J: TRBJ1-3; size: NA
DNA: TGCGCCAGCAGCCTACAGGGTCGGAACACTGAAGCTTTCTTT; CDR3: CASSLQGRNTEAFF; D: NA; V: TRBV5-1; J: TRBJ1-1; size: NA
DNA: TGTGCCAGCAGCTTGGGAGGTGGCCAGCCCTGGCAGTACTTC; CDR3: CASSLGGGQPWQYF; D: NA; V: TRBV27; J: TRBJ2-7; size: NA
DNA: TGTGCCAGCAGTTACTTCGGGACTACCTTAGGAGGCTACACCTTC; CDR3: CASSYFGTTLGGYTF; D: NA; V: TRBV6-5; J: TRBJ1-2; size: few